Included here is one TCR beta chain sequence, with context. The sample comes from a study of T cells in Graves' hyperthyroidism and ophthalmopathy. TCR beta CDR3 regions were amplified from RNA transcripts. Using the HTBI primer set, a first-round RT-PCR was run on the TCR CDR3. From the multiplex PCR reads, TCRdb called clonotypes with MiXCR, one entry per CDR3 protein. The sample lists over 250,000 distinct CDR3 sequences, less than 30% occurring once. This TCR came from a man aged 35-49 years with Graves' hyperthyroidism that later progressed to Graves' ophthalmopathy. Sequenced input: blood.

CDR3 in amino acids: CASGLVSPLGDTQYF. The DNA of the CDR3 is TGTGCTAGTGGTTTGGTATCCCCCTTAGGAGATACGCAGTATTTT. The rearrangement joins TRBV12-5 to TRBJ2-3; D not resolved. This CDR3 has 15 amino acids. Germline V lookup: CDR1 LGHNT, CDR2 FRNRAP. Between the trimmed V and J ends, which lost 0 bases and 5 bases, there was a span of 12 bases.